Below, one TCR beta chain is given with its context. Antigen specificity is unknown. The data stem from a study of OX40 agonist ivuxolimab in advanced cancers. Study overall: A history of anti-PD-1, anti-PD-L1 or anti-CTLA-4 therapy was acceptable, and more than 30% had some. Notes on the study in general: Expanded clones were, on average, more numerous among CD8+ T cells than CD4+. The antigens recognized by the expanded peripheral T cells, that is their antigen specificity, were not determined.

Blood sampling was done at baseline, cycle 4 day 1, and cycle 7 day 1. Profiled with immunoSEQ multiplex PCR; TCRdb holds only in-frame clones, not every one. Of over 85,000 clones in the sample, 90% to 95% were seen once. This CDR3 comprises 14 residues. Germline V gives CDR1 SGHTA, CDR2 FQGNSA. V was pared by 0 bases and J by 6 bases, with 9 bases between. The sequencing here drew on CD4+ or CD8+ T cells sorted from blood, taken in a trial of the OX40 agonist ivuxolimab. The source is an adult with an advanced solid tumor such as melanoma, head and neck, liver or kidney cancer. The chain couples TRBV7-2 to TRBJ1-5; D is ambiguous. The CDR3 DNA reads TGTGCCAGCAGCTTAGCCCCGGGATTTCAGCCCCAGCATTTT. This gives the protein CASSLAPGFQPQHF.